This T cell receptor (beta chain) was documented in a study of shared T cell receptors in the human thymus. The repertoire was sequenced with immunoSEQ multiplex PCR; TCRdb's copy has only in-frame clones and lacks some. The top ten hold more than 0.008% of the sample, which has approximately 730,000 clones, 80% to 90% seen once. Trimming left V 5 bases short and J 1 base short, with 11 bases between. The CDR3 sequence is 14 residues long. Germline-derived CDR1 and CDR2 are LGHNA and YNFKEQ. These data were also filed under a second study, of human thymus T cells. That source adds: Surgeons resected thymus tissue during corrective heart surgery. What appeared biased in thymic and blood repertoires was the usage of V and J genes.

The clonotype comes from a girl less than two years old with a congenital heart defect. The sample consisted of thymocytes. V is TRBV4-2 and J is TRBJ2-5; TRBD2 might be the D (6 bases). The CDR3, as DNA: TGTGCCAGCAGCAATGGGACTCCCCAAGAGACCCAGTACTTC. This gives the protein CASSNGTPQETQYF.